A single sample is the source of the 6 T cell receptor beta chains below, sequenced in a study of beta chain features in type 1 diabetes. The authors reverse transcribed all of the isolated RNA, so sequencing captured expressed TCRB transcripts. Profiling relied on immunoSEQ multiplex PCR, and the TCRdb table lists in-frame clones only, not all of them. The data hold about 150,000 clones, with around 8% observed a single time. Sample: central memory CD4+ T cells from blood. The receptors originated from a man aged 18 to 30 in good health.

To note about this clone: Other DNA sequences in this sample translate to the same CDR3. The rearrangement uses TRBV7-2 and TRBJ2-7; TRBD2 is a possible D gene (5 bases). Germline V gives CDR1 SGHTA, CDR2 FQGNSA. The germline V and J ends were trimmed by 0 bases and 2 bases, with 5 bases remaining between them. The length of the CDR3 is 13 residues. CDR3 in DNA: TGTGCCAGCAGCTTAGCGGGAGCCTACGAGCAGTACTTC. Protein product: CASSLAGAYEQYF.

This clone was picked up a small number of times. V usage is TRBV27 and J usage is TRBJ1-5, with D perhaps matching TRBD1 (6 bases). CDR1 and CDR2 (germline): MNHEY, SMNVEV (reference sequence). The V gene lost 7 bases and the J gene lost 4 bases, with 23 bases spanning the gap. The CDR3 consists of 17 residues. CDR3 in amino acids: CASTYPGQKSPNQPQHF. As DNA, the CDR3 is TGTGCCAGCACCTATCCGGGACAAAAATCCCCGAATCAGCCCCAGCATTTT.

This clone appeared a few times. CDR3 coding DNA: TGCGCCAGCAGCCCACAGACAGGGGAACCCTACGAGCAGTACTTC. This codes for CASSPQTGEPYEQYF. This chain joins TRBV4-1 and TRBJ2-7; TRBD1 matches 8 bases. V was clipped by 4 bases and J by 2 bases; unmatched bases: 7. In germline, CDR1 is MGHRA, CDR2 YSYEKL. The CDR3 extends over 15 amino acids.

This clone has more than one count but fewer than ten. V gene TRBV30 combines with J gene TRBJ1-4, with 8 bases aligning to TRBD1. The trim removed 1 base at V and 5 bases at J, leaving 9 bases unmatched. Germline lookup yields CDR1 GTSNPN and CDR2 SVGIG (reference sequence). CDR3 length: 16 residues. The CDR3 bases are TGTGCCTGGAGTGAGAAGATGACAGGGGTAAATGAAAAACTGTTTTTT. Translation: CAWSEKMTGVNEKLFF. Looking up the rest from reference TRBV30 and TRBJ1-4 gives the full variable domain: SQTIHQWPATLVQPVGSPLSLECTVEGTSNPNLYWYRQAAGRGLQLLFYSVGIGQISSEVPQNLSASRPQDRQFILSSKKLLLSDSGFYLCAWSEKMTGVNEKLFFGSGTQLSVL.

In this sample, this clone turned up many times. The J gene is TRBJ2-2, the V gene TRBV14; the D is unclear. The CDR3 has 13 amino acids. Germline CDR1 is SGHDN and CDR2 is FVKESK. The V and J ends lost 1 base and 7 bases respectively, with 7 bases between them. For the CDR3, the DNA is TGTGCCAGCAGCCAAGTAGTCGACGGGGAGCTGTTTTTT. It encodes CASSQVVDGELFF. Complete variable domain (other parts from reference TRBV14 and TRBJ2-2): EAGVTQFPSHSVIEKGQTVTLRCDPISGHDNLYWYRRVMGKEIKFLLHFVKESKQDESGMPNNRFLAERTGGTYSTLKVQPAELEDSGVYFCASSQVVDGELFFGEGSRLTVL.

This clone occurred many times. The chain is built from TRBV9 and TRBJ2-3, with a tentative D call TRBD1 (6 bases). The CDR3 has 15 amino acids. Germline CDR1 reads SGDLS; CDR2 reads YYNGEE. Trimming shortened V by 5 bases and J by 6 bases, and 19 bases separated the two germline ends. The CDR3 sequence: CASSERDIWWDTQYF. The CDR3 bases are TGTGCCAGCAGTGAAAGGGACATCTGGTGGGATACGCAGTATTTT.